The 16 T cell receptor beta chains given below trace back to one sample, sequenced in a study of cytotoxic CD8 clonotypes in ibrutinib-treated CLL. Assay: immunoSEQ multiplex PCR; the TCRdb copy retains only in-frame clones and omits some. The table lists 25,000 to 30,000 clones, around 52% of them singletons. The sequenced sample was PBMCs, obtained before ibrutinib treatment. Source of these receptors: a human donor with chronic lymphocytic leukemia.

Regarding this clone: Its ends do not fully match the called genes, so a read error is possible. The CDR3 sequence is CASSLGQGEYYEQYF. The CDR3 nucleotides are TGCGCCAGCAGCCTAGGACAGGGAGAATACTACGAGCAGTACTTC. The chain uses TRBV9 and TRBJ2-7, with 8 positions matching TRBD1. The CDR3 length is 15 residues. Per germline, CDR1 SGDLS and CDR2 YYNGEE. The complete variable domain, with remaining parts taken from reference TRBV9 and TRBJ2-7, reads DSGVTQTPKHLITATGQRVTLRCSPRSGDLSVYWYQQSLDQGLQFLIQYYNGEERAKGNILERFSAQQFPDLHSELNLSSLELGDSALYFCASSLGQGEYYEQYFGPGTRLTVT.

This clone was seen more than once but under ten times. This chain connects TRBV7-9 to TRBJ2-3, with no clear D. The CDR3 covers 16 residues. V was pared by 5 bases and J by 0 bases, with 15 bases between. The V gene's germline CDR1 is SEHNR and CDR2 FQNEAQ (reference sequence). This CDR3 reads CASSPRTGTSTDTQYF. Here the CDR3 DNA reads TGTGCCAGCAGCCCCCGGACGGGTACTAGCACAGATACGCAGTATTTT. Based on the CDR3 plus reference TRBV7-9 and TRBJ2-3, the full variable domain is DTGVSQNPRHKITKRGQNVTFRCDPISEHNRLYWYRQTLGQGPEFLTYFQNEAQLEKSRLLSDRFSAERPKGSFSTLEIQRTEQGDSAMYLCASSPRTGTSTDTQYFGPGTRLTVL.

The V and J genes are TRBV19 and TRBJ1-4, with a weak D call TRBD1 (6 bases). The CDR3 runs 12 residues. Germline CDR1 LNHDA, CDR2 SQIVND (reference sequence). Trimming stripped 8 bases from V and 6 bases from J, with 10 bases between. DNA of the CDR3: TGTGCCAGTCGGGGGGCGGATGAAAAACTGTTTTTT. It is translated as CASRGADEKLFF.

The V call is TRBV15, the J call TRBJ2-5; 10 bases fit TRBD1. CDR3 size: 17 residues. Germline CDR1 reads LNHNV; CDR2 reads YYDKDF (reference sequence). V lost 0 bases, J lost 5 bases, and 9 bases stayed unmatched. The CDR3: CATSRDLRGTGDETQYF. The CDR3 DNA reads TGTGCCACCAGCAGAGATCTTCGGGGGACAGGGGACGAGACCCAGTACTTC.

Written as DNA, the CDR3 is TGTGCCAGCAGCTCAACCCGGACAGGGCGTCCCTACGAGCAGTACTTC. It codes for CASSSTRTGRPYEQYF. This chain connects TRBV7-6 to TRBJ2-7; 8 nucleotides match TRBD1. Germline V lookup: CDR1 SGHVS, CDR2 FNYEAQ. Losses at the gene ends were 4 bases for V and 2 bases for J; bases not matched to a gene: 10. This CDR3 has 16 residues.

Only one count was recorded for this clone. The chain joins TRBV5-1 to TRBJ2-7; weak D call: TRBD2 (6 bases). Germline lookup yields CDR1 SGHRS and CDR2 YFSETQ. Trimming took 0 bases from V and 3 from J, leaving 16 bases between them. This CDR3 is 16 amino acids long. CDR3 protein: CASSLGWGVRGYEQYF. The CDR3 DNA sequence: TGCGCCAGCAGCTTGGGGTGGGGGGTCAGAGGCTACGAGCAGTACTTC.

This sequence joins TRBV18 and TRBJ1-2; D unresolved. Germline loops: CDR1 KGHSH, CDR2 LQKENI. Trimming took 3 bases from V and 0 from J, leaving 11 bases between them. The CDR3 sequence is 15 residues long. CDR3 protein: CASSPSSQPNYGYTF. In DNA, the CDR3 is TGTGCCAGCTCACCCTCCAGCCAACCTAACTATGGCTACACCTTC.

A few counts support this clone. The V gene is TRBV18, the J gene TRBJ2-7; D possibly corresponds to TRBD2 (5 bases). Germline-derived CDR1 and CDR2 are KGHSH and LQKENI. The CDR3 loop spans 13 amino acids. The V end was cut by 3 bases, the J end by 2 bases, with 8 bases between. The CDR3 bases are TGTGCCAGCTCACCTACTAGTACCTACGAGCAGTACTTC. Encoded protein: CASSPTSTYEQYF.

This clone appeared a few times. This chain links TRBV21-1 with TRBJ2-4; whether TRBD1, the table's D call, matches the DNA was not checked. TRBV21-1 is marked as a pseudogene. CDR3 length: 17 amino acids. The CDR3 sequence is CASSKAGGQVAKNIQYF. DNA of the CDR3: TGTGCCAGCAGCAAAGCGGGCGGACAGGTAGCCAAAAACATTCAGTACTTC.

The V gene is TRBV2, the J gene TRBJ1-5; 9 bases fit TRBD1. The CDR3 loop spans 22 amino acids. Germline loops: CDR1 SNHLY, CDR2 FYNNEI. V shed 4 bases and J 0 bases; nucleotides not matched to a gene: 22. The CDR3 DNA follows: TGTGCCAGCAGTGTCAACTCCCCCAAGCCCCAGGACAGGGGCTATAGCAATCAGCCCCAGCATTTT. Residues: CASSVNSPKPQDRGYSNQPQHF.

The table lists this clone with a few counts. J is TRBJ2-2 and V is TRBV18; D unresolved. Between the trimmed V and J ends, which lost 8 bases and 2 bases, there was a span of 3 bases. Germline CDR1 KGHSH, CDR2 LQKENI. There are 11 residues in the CDR3. For the CDR3, the DNA is TGTGCCAGCACAAACACCGGGGAGCTGTTTTTT. This gives the protein CASTNTGELFF.

The V call is TRBV19, the J call TRBJ2-7; tentatively, D is TRBD2 (6 bases). The CDR3 loop spans 13 amino acids. CDR1 and CDR2 from the germline V gene are LNHDA and SQIVND (reference sequence). V lost 3 bases and J 7 bases, leaving 13 bases between the germline ends. This CDR3 is CASSISEGREQYF. DNA for the CDR3: TGTGCCAGTAGTATTTCGGAGGGTCGAGAGCAGTACTTC.

This sequence joins TRBV10-3 and TRBJ2-5, with D maybe TRBD1 (6 bases). The CDR3 has 12 residues. Per germline, CDR1 ENHRY and CDR2 SYGVKD. Deletions cut 10 bases from V and 1 base from J, with 10 bases between. The CDR3 here is CATRDTQETQYF. CDR3 DNA sequence: TGTGCCACCCGGGACACCCAAGAGACCCAGTACTTC.

By share, this clone counts as medium-sized. The chain combines TRBV7-9 with TRBJ2-7; D may be TRBD1 (6 bases). Trimming cost V 4 bases and J 4 bases, with 14 bases left between them. The germline V gene encodes CDR1 SEHNR and CDR2 FQNEAQ (reference sequence). This CDR3 is 14 amino acids long. The CDR3 DNA reads TGTGCCAGCAGCTCCGGACAGTGGGTGTACGAGCAGTACTTC. Protein sequence: CASSSGQWVYEQYF.

This clone was counted only a few times. The chain combines TRBV2 with TRBJ1-1, with D perhaps matching TRBD1 (5 bases). The CDR3 consists of 14 residues. Germline CDR1 is SNHLY and CDR2 is FYNNEI. Between the trimmed V and J ends, which lost 6 bases and 3 bases, there was a span of 14 bases. CDR3 sequence reads: CASRRGSQDTEAFF. CDR3 nucleotide sequence: TGTGCCAGCAGGCGGGGGTCGCAGGACACTGAAGCTTTCTTT.

This clone was observed a handful of times. The V gene is TRBV4-2, the J gene TRBJ2-7; 9 bases match TRBD2. V shed 3 bases, J shed 3 bases, and the junction held 9 bases outside the gene matches. CDR1 LGHNA and CDR2 YNFKEQ come from the germline V gene. This CDR3 region has 16 residues. CDR3 sequence reads: CASSQRGAGGLYEQYF. The CDR3 bases are TGTGCCAGCAGCCAGCGGGGAGCGGGGGGCCTCTACGAGCAGTACTTC.